This TCR beta chain was retrieved from a study of identifying expanded T cells in peripheral blood. Broader study findings: Clone count variance between approximately 2-week samples rose with total template count. Over approximately two and four weeks, about 15 and 19 clones changed, versus around 1.2 between replicates.

The CDR3 is 16 amino acids. Germline lookup yields CDR1 SEHNR and CDR2 FQNEAQ (reference sequence). After removal of 5 bases from V and 2 bases from J, the junction contained 7 bases not matched to a gene. Collection occurred without any documented infections or immune events in donors. Comment on this clone: The antigen remains unidentified.

TCRdb keeps only in-frame clones here, not all; method: immunoSEQ multiplex PCR. The sample lists about 78,000 clones; approximately 85% were seen once. The specimen was blood. This TCR came from a person aged 18-70 years in good health. The chain links TRBV7-9 to TRBJ2-1; 9 bases agree with TRBD2. The CDR3 DNA sequence: TGTGCCAGCAGCCCCCTGACTAGCGGACCCTACAATGAGCAGTTCTTC. This gives the protein CASSPLTSGPYNEQFF.